This T cell receptor beta chain was obtained from a study of cytomegalovirus exposure and HLA in healthy donors. 13 Jbeta primers and 60 Vbeta primers were used for the PCR. Using immunoSEQ multiplex PCR, the repertoire was profiled, and TCRdb retains in-frame clones only, with some absent. The sample shows under 100,000 clones, 65% to 85% of them seen only once. CDR3 size: 18 residues. J gave up 0 bases and V 0 bases, and 9 bases lay outside the gene matches. Germline V lookup: CDR1 SGDLS, CDR2 YYNGEE. This receptor was obtained from a man in his forties or fifties in good health and CMV-seronegative. The chain uses TRBV9 and TRBJ2-1; 7 bases agree with TRBD1. Sequencing input: PBMCs. For the CDR3, the DNA is TGTGCCAGCAGCGTAGAGCCAGGGGGTATCATCTCCTACAATGAGCAGTTCTTC. Its protein is CASSVEPGGIISYNEQFF.